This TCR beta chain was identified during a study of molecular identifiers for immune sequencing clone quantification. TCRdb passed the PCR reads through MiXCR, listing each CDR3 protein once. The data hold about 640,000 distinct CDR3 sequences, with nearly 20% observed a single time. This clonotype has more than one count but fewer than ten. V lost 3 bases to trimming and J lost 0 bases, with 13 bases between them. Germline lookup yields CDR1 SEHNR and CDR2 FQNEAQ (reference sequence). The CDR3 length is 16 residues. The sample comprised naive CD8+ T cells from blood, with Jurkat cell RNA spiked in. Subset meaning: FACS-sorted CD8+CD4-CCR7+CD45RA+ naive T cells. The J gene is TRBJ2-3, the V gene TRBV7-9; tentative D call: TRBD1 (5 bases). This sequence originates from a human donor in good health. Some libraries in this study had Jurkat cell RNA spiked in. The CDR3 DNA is TGTGCCAGCAGCTTTGACAGAGCCACTAGCACAGATACGCAGTATTTT. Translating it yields CASSFDRATSTDTQYF.